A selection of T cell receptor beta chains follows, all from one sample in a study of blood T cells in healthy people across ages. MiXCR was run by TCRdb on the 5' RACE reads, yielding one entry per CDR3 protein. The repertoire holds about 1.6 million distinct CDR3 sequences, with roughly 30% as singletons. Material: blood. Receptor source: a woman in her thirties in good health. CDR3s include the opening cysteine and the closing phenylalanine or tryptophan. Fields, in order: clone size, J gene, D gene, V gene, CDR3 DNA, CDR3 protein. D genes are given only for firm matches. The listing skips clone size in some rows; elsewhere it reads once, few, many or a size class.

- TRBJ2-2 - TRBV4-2 TGTGCCAGCAGCCCCGAGGCCGGAAGGACGAACACCGGGGAGCTGTTTTTT CASSPEAGRTNTGELFF
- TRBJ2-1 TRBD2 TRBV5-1 TGCGCCAGCAGCTTATCCCTCGGAGCGGGAGAAGATGAGCAGTTCTTC CASSLSLGAGEDEQFF
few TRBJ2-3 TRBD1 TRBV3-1 TGTGCCAGCAGCCACGGAGGACAGGGTGCAGATACGCAGTATTTT CASSHGGQGADTQYF
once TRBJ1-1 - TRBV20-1 TGCAGTGCTAGAGATGGAGGGACAAGGACTCACATGAACACTGAAGCTTTCTTT CSARDGGTRTHMNTEAFF
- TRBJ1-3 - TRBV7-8 TGTGCCAGCAGCTCCGGTCTGCCTGGAAACACCATATATTTT CASSSGLPGNTIYF
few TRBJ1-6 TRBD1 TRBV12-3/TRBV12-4 TGTGCCAGCAGTACGACAGGGTTGGGCTCACCCCTCCACTTT CASSTTGLGSPLHF
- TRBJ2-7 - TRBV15 TGTGTCACCAGCAGAGCCTCGGAGGGGGACTACGAGCAGTACTTC CVTSRASEGDYEQYF
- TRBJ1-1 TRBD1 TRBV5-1 TGCGCCAGCAGCCCACGACAGGGGGGAGAGAGCACTGAAGCTTTCTTT CASSPRQGGESTEAFF
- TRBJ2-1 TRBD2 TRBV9 TGTGCCAGCAGCGTCCGGACTAGCGGGGGGGATATCAATGAGCAGTTCTTC CASSVRTSGGDINEQFF
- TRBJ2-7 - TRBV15 TGTGCCACCGGCAGAATGGGGGGTTTCTACGAGCAGTACTTC CATGRMGGFYEQYF
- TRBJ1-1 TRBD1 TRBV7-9 TGTGCCAGCAGCGAACTAGGGACAGTGAACACTGAAGCTTTCTTT CASSELGTVNTEAFF
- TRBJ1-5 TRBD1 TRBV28 TGTGCCAGCCGCATGTGGACAGGGGAAAATCAGCCCCAGCATTTT CASRMWTGENQPQHF
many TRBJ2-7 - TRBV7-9 TGTGCCAGCAGCATCAAAGCGGCAGGGGACGAGCAGTACTTC CASSIKAAGDEQYF
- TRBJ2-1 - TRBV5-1 TGCGCCAACAGCTTGTCCAGAGCCCAGGGGAGTAATGAGCAGTTCTTC CANSLSRAQGSNEQFF
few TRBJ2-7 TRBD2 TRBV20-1 TGCAGTGCTAGCCCCGCGACTAGCGGGGTCTCCTACGAGCAGTACTTC CSASPATSGVSYEQYF
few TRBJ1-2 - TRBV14 TGTGCCAGCAGCCAAGATGCGGGGGGGGGACGAGATGGCTACACCTTC CASSQDAGGGRDGYTF
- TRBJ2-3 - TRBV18 TGTGCCAGCTCACCCGTTACGGGGGGCCCCACAGATACGCAGTATTTT CASSPVTGGPTDTQYF